Here is one T cell receptor beta chain with its context. Antigen specificity is unknown. V lost 1 base to trimming and J lost 0 bases, with 8 bases between them. Germline CDR1 and CDR2: SGHDT and YYEEEE. CDR3 length: 16 residues. PCR primers comprised 60 Vbeta and 13 Jbeta primers. Some clones are missing from TCRdb's copy, which holds only in-frame ones; the method was immunoSEQ multiplex PCR. The top ten clones hold roughly an eighth of a sample with approximately 40,000 clones, 75% to 90% of them seen once. The data are from a study of cytomegalovirus exposure and HLA in healthy donors. Study-wide points: The authors later found TCR association rates varying by HLA locus, with DRB1 most and HLA-C fewest. 164 TCR beta chains were listed as cytomegalovirus-associated. A cluster of highly shared sequence variants was likely a sequencing artifact.

This clonotype was sampled from a woman aged 35 to 49 in good health and CMV-seropositive. Input material: PBMCs. The chain carries TRBV5-6 and TRBJ1-6; tentatively, D is TRBD1 (5 bases). The CDR3 region has the DNA TGTGCCAGCAGCTTGTCCGGGGGCTCCTATAATTCACCCCTCCACTTT. Translated, it gives CASSLSGGSYNSPLHF.